What follows is one T cell receptor beta chain and its context. Its antigen has not been determined. The instrument was a NextSeq 550. The Human TCR Profiling Kit (MiLaboratory) was used to make UMI-labeled 5' RACE TRB cDNA libraries. The full amount of extracted RNA was used for cDNA synthesis, and the full amount of resulting cDNA was used for PCR amplification. Libraries were prepared in parallel with an identical number of PCR cycles. Processing in the source paper ran as follows. MIGEC and MiXCR extracted about 48,000 +/- 9,800 unique UMI-labeled TRB cDNA molecules per library, requiring at least two reads per UMI. On average, each library contained about 40,000 +/- 10,000 functional in-frame TRB CDR3 nucleotide clonotypes without stop codons. Diversity metrics, including normalized Shannon-Wiener and Chao1, were computed in VDJtools after downsampling to 5000 UMI-labeled TRB molecules per sample. VDJtools computed clonotype-size-weighted physicochemical properties of the central five CDR3 residues: interaction energy, strength, volume and Kidera factor 4. After reprocessing by TCRdb, each CDR3 protein sequence is one entry, and no DNA is given. Here the V and J calls rest on TCRdb's processing, not on the authors' analysis. The table for this sample shows about 62,000 distinct CDR3 sequences. The leading ten clones occupy 4.3% of the sample.

This entry comes from a study of CXCR3-negative and CXCR3-positive naive CD8 T cells (dated by TCRdb to the late 2010s). About the study as a whole: In total, some 130 million TRB reads were obtained, or roughly 1.5 +/- 0.3 million reads per library. For the TRBV-TRBJ cluster analysis, the naive subsets came from a handful of donors, while the memory cells came from 3 donors. Diversity and physicochemical repertoire analyses covered some eleven donors pooled from two independent experiments.

Each CD8+ T cell subset was flow-sorted in triplicate, with over 250,000 cells per subset placed directly into RLT lysis buffer. Naive CD8+ T cells were defined stringently as CD45RO-CCR7+CD27+CD95- to exclude memory contaminants. Peripheral blood mononuclear cells were isolated from buffy coats by standard density gradient centrifugation. A FACSAria III was used to flow-sort naive CD8+ T cells into CXCR3-negative and CXCR3-positive populations. Total RNA was extracted from sorted cells with an RNeasy Mini Kit. The CDR3 goes from the cysteine to the phenylalanine over 14 residues. The protein alone is recorded here. The germline V gene encodes CDR1 MGHRA and CDR2 YSYEKL. Overall results and qualifications from the work: Both naive subsets had comparably high repertoire diversity, while memory CD8+ T cells had much lower repertoire diversity. Within the same donor, TRBV-TRBJ usage looked similar between naive CXCR3-negative and CXCR3-positive cells, but memory cells had distinct patterns. Because surface CD5, which has been linked to self-reactivity in mice, was comparable between naive subsets, TCR interaction strength was also inferred from TRB CDR3 physicochemical properties. Because CXCR3 expression was partially decreased after cryopreservation, freshly isolated PBMCs were used for most assays. Compared with CXCR3-negative naive cells, CXCR3-positive naive cells had TRB CDR3s with higher hydrophobicity (lower Kidera factor 4), lower energy, and higher strength and volume indices.

This sequence was found in a human donor in good health. Some clones in this sample may be carry-over from other donors' samples. The rearrangement joined TRBV4-1 to TRBJ1-6. Sequenced sample: naive CXCR3- CD8+ T cells from blood. What the cell subset or site label conveys for this sample: CD45RO-CCR7+CD27+CD95- naive CD8+ T cells lacking CXCR3 (TNR3-). The CDR3 region: CASSQAAEDSPLHF.